This TCR beta chain was sequenced during a study of T-cell reconstitution after alpha-beta-depleted transplantation in children. Preparation of the TCRbeta library was carried out with unique molecular identifiers. TCRdb analysed the PCR reads with MiXCR anew, one entry per CDR3 protein. The data contain a few hundred thousand distinct CDR3 sequences, approximately 13% of them singletons. V was pared by 6 bases and J by 11 bases, with 14 bases between. CDR3 length: 12 amino acids. Study-level points and caveats: T-cell counts and diversity at one year post-transplant came mainly from newly produced T cells. Recipient T cells and thymic progenitors that survived gave rise to the high TCRbeta diversity observed at day 60 in some patients. Expanded clones from the graft, numbering several hundred, reportedly supplied alpha-beta T cells about two months after transplant.

Worth noting for this clonotype: Antigen: not known.

The chain uses TRBV12-3 or TRBV12-4 and TRBJ1-5; D possibly corresponds to TRBD1 (5 bases). The sequence came from a male patient younger than 18 who had a stem cell transplant for acute myeloid leukemia, so the T cells may come from the graft donor. The source was PBMCs, mostly from graft donor cells, collected 360 days after TCRalphabeta/CD19-depleted stem cell transplant. CDR3 loop: CASSLWARAQHF. CDR3 bases: TGTGCCAGCAGCCTTTGGGCCAGGGCCCAGCATTTT.